This entry lists 5 T cell receptor beta chains sequenced from one sample in a study of tumor and adjacent non-tumor tissue in lung cancer. Three rounds of nested PCR, following a modified ARM-PCR protocol, produced the TCRbeta library. TCRdb recomputed calls from the multiplex PCR reads with MiXCR, one row per CDR3 protein. The sample includes roughly 43,000 distinct CDR3 sequences, about three fifths of them seen just once. No cell sorting was done before RNA was extracted from the tissue. The normal lung tissue was taken more than 3 cm from the tumor edge. The sequenced sample consisted of distant non-tumor lung tissue. The source of these receptors is a man aged 50-60 years with non-small cell lung cancer.

About this clonotype itself: Sequence at one end of the junction differs from germline and may be a read error. The CDR3 DNA is TGTGCCGGCAGTGAAGAGGTCGGTGCCTGGGACAAGCAGTACTTC. This encodes CAGSEEVGAWDKQYF. The chain links TRBV6-1 to TRBJ2-7, with D possibly TRBD1 on 6 matching bases. The CDR3 contains 15 residues. Per the germline V gene, CDR1 is MNHNS and CDR2 is SASEGT.

The table lists this clonotype with many counts. This rearrangement joins TRBV6-1 to TRBJ2-7; a weak D match, TRBD1 (5 bases). This CDR3 has 12 residues. CDR1 and CDR2 (germline): MNHNS, SASEGT. The V end lost 4 bases, the J end lost 5 bases, and 9 bases lay between the germline ends. The CDR3 DNA reads as TGTGCCAGCAGTGGCCAGGGTGACGAGCAGTACTTC. Protein sequence: CASSGQGDEQYF.

As to this clonotype: This may be a read error, as it is one base from a much larger clone. The chain carries TRBV6-1 and TRBJ1-5; D is perhaps TRBD1 (5 bases). The V gene's germline CDR1 is MNHNS and CDR2 SASEGT. Trimming stripped 6 bases from V and 2 bases from J, with 14 bases between. The CDR3 runs to 15 residues. This CDR3 is CASRMTESGNQPQHF. CDR3 DNA: TGTGCCAGCAGAATGACAGAGTCCGGCAATCAGCCCCAGCATTTT.

Of note for this clonotype: Germline is not matched at one junction end, which may reflect a read error. The rearrangement links TRBV5-4 to TRBJ2-3; 13 bases are shared with TRBD2. The CDR3 has 17 residues. CDR1 and CDR2 (germline): SGHNT, YYREEE (reference sequence). CDR3 loop: CASNLRLAGGSTDMQYF. In nucleotides, the CDR3 is TGTGCCAGCAACCTGCGACTAGCGGGGGGAAGCACAGATATGCAGTATTTT.

About this clonotype: This is likely a read error, given that the CDR3 carries no conserved phenylalanine or tryptophan at its end. The CDR3 here is CSARDLRGQREKLFY. DNA for the CDR3: TGCAGTGCTAGAGATCTCCGGGGTCAGCGTGAAAAACTGTTTTAT. This chain uses TRBV20-1 with TRBJ1-4; no clear D gene. The CDR3 totals 15 residues. Germline V gene data show CDR1 as DFQATT and CDR2 as SNEGSKA (reference sequence). Trimming shortened V by 0 bases and J by 7 bases, and 15 bases separated the two germline ends.